This TCR beta chain was captured by sequencing in a study of CD8+ T cells in alopecia areata. Study-level findings and limits: Mouse data revealed clearer TCR sharing than patient data did, a gap possibly tied to HLA. Especially in alopecia totalis/universalis, lesional scalp showed greater clonality than normal scalp did.

Peripheral blood and lesional scalp punch biopsies came from alopecia areata patients. After isolation, RNA underwent reverse transcription to generate cDNA as the sequencing template. Assay: immunoSEQ multiplex PCR; the TCRdb copy retains only in-frame clones and omits some. Altogether approximately 58,000 clones are present, roughly 46% being singletons, with the ten largest covering roughly half. Note on this clone: Its target is unknown.

The receptor's source is a human donor with alopecia areata. The sequencing sample was made of NKG2D-low CD8+ T cells sorted from blood.

This CDR3 is CASSISTGRNQPQHF. The CDR3 coding sequence is TGTGCCAGCAGTATCTCGACAGGGCGAAATCAGCCCCAGCATTTT. The chain carries TRBV7-9 and TRBJ1-5; 7 bases map to TRBD1. The junction had 9 bases not matched to a gene; V was cut back by 6 bases and J by 4 bases. This CDR3 has 15 residues. Germline lookup yields CDR1 SEHNR and CDR2 FQNEAQ (reference sequence).